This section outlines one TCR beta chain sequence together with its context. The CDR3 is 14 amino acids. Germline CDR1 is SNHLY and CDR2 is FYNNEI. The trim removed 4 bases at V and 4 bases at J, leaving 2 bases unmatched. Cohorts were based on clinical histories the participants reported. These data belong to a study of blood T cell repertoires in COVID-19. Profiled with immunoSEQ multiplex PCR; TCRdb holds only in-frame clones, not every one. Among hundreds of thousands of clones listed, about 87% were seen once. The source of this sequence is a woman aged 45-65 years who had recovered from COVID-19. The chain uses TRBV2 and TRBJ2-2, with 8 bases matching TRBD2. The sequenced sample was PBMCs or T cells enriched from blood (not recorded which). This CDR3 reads CASSGGGTTGELFF. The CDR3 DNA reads TGTGCCAGCAGTGGCGGGGGGACCACCGGGGAGCTGTTTTTT.